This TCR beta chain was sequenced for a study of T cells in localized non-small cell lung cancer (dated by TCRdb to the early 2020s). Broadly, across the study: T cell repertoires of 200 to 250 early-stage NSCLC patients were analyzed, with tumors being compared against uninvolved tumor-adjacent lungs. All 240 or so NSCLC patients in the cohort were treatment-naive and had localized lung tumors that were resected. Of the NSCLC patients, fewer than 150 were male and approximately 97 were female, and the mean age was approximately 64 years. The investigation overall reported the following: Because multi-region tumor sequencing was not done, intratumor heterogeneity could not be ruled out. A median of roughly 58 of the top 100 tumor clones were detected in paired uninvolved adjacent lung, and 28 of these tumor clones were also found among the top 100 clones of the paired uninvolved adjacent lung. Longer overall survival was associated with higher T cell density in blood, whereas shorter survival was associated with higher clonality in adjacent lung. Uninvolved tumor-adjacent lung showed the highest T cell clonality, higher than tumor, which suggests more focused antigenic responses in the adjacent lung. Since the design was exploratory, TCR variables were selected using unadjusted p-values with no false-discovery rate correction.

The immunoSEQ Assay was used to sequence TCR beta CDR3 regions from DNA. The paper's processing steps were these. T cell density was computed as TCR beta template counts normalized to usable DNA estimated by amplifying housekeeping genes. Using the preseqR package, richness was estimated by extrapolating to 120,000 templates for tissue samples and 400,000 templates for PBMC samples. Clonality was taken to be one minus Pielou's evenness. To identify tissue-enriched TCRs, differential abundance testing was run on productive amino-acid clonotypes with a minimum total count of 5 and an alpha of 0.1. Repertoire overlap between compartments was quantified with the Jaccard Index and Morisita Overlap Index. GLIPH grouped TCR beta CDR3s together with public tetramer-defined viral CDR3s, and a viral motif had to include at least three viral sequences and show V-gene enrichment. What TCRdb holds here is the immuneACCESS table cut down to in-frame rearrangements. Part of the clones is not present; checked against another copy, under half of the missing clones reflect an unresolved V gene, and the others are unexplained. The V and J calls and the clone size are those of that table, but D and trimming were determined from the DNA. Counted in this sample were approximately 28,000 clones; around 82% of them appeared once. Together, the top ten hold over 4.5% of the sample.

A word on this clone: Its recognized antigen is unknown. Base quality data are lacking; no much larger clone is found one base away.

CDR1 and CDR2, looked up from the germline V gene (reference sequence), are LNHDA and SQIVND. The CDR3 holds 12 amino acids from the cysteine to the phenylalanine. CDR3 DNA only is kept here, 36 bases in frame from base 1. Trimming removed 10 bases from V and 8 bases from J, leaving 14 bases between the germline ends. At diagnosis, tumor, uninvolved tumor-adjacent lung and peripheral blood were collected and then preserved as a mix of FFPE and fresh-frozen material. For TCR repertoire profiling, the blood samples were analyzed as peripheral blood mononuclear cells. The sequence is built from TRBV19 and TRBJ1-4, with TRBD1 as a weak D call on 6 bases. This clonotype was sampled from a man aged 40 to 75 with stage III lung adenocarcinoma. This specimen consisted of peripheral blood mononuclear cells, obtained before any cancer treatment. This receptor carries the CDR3 CATRQAGEKLFF. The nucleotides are TGTGCCACCCGACAGGCGGGGGAAAAACTGTTTTTT.